The 10 T cell receptor beta chains in this list originate from one sample, sequenced in a study of T cell changes during pregnancy in multiple sclerosis. TCRdb's table, derived via immunoSEQ multiplex PCR, lists solely in-frame clones and lacks some. The data contain about 31,000 clones, about 89% of them singletons. The sample consisted of CD8+ T cells from peripheral blood mononuclear cells, taken in the second trimester of pregnancy. The receptors come from a female donor with multiple sclerosis, enrolled in a pregnancy study.

The J gene is TRBJ2-1, the V gene TRBV9, with D unresolved. V lost 2 bases and J 2 bases, leaving 14 bases between the germline ends. Germline V CDR1 and CDR2: SGDLS, YYNGEE. The CDR3 extends over 16 amino acids. CDR3 sequence: CASSVDSGSTYNEQFF. In DNA, the CDR3 is TGTGCCAGCAGCGTTGATTCGGGTTCAACCTACAATGAGCAGTTCTTC.

This rearrangement joins TRBV7-8 to TRBJ1-5, with D hard to call. V was clipped by 0 bases and J by 2 bases, with 14 bases between them. The germline V gene has CDR1 SGHVS and CDR2 FQNEAQ. This CDR3 spans 17 amino acids. The CDR3 is CASSLAQSGLGNQPQHF. CDR3 DNA sequence: TGTGCCAGCAGCTTAGCGCAGTCCGGGTTAGGCAATCAGCCCCAGCATTTT. The variable domain in full, with the rest retrieved from reference TRBV7-8 and TRBJ1-5, is GAGVSQSPRYKVAKRGQDVALRCDPISGHVSLFWYQQALGQGPEFLTYFQNEAQLDKSGLPSDRFFAERPEGSVSTLKIQRTQQEDSAVYLCASSLAQSGLGNQPQHFGDGTRLSIL.

This chain joins TRBV18 and TRBJ1-2, with D perhaps matching TRBD1 (5 bases). CDR3 length: 16 amino acids. Germline V CDR1 and CDR2: KGHSH, LQKENI. V dropped 2 bases and J dropped 4 bases, with 17 bases sitting between them. The CDR3 spells CASSPSVGDGGYGYTF. The CDR3 coding sequence is TGTGCCAGCTCACCATCCGTAGGGGACGGGGGCTATGGCTACACCTTC.

This clone showed up just a few times. J is TRBJ2-7 and V is TRBV4-3; D is perhaps TRBD2 (6 bases). This CDR3 is 15 amino acids long. CDR1 is LGHNA and CDR2 is YSLEER in the germline V gene. Trimming left V 0 bases short and J 1 base short, with 10 bases between. CDR3 protein: CASSQELAESYEQYF. For the CDR3, the DNA is TGCGCCAGCAGCCAAGAACTAGCAGAGTCCTACGAGCAGTACTTC.

In this sample, this clone turned up a few times. The chain joins TRBV9 to TRBJ2-2; TRBD1 agrees at 10 bases. The CDR3 extends over 13 amino acids. Looked up from germline, CDR1 is SGDLS and CDR2 is YYNGEE. V lost 8 bases, J lost 4 bases, and 2 bases stayed unmatched. The CDR3 DNA reads as TGTGCCAGTGGACAGGGGGTCACCGGGGAGCTGTTTTTT. It specifies CASGQGVTGELFF. Supplemented by reference TRBV9 and TRBJ2-2, the full variable domain reads DSGVTQTPKHLITATGQRVTLRCSPRSGDLSVYWYQQSLDQGLQFLIQYYNGEERAKGNILERFSAQQFPDLHSELNLSSLELGDSALYFCASGQGVTGELFFGEGSRLTVL.

The chain uses TRBV4-1 and TRBJ2-1, with 11 bases aligning to TRBD2. Germline CDR1 MGHRA, CDR2 YSYEKL. The CDR3 spans 16 residues. V shed 2 bases, J shed 5 bases, and the junction held 5 bases outside the gene matches. The CDR3 region has the DNA TGCGCCAGCAGCCAACCTTCTAGCGGGAGGAACAATGAGCAGTTCTTC. Its protein is CASSQPSSGRNNEQFF.

A few counts support this clone. V is TRBV27 and J is TRBJ2-7; TRBD1 matches at 7 bases. Unmatched junction bases numbered 8, after V lost 4 bases and J lost 2 bases. Germline V CDR1 and CDR2: MNHEY, SMNVEV (reference sequence). CDR3 size: 15 residues. Written as DNA, the CDR3 is TGTGCCAGCAGTTCCCGAGGACAGGCGGCCTACGAGCAGTACTTC. Translating it yields CASSSRGQAAYEQYF.

The chain joins TRBV2 to TRBJ1-2; D gene ambiguous. Germline V gene data show CDR1 as SNHLY and CDR2 as FYNNEI. Trimming took 3 bases from V and 4 from J, leaving 15 bases between them. The CDR3 consists of 15 residues. The CDR3, as DNA: TGTGCCAGCAGTGAGGTCGGAGCTTCCCTCTATGGCTACACCTTC. It codes for CASSEVGASLYGYTF.

The chain recombines TRBV6-6 with TRBJ2-7, with D tentatively TRBD1 (6 bases). V lost 7 bases and J 4 bases, leaving 14 bases between the germline ends. Germline CDR1 reads MNHNY; CDR2 reads SVGAGI (reference sequence). The CDR3 covers 13 residues. Here the CDR3 reads CASTPGQIYEQYF. CDR3 coding DNA: TGTGCCAGCACACCTGGACAGATATACGAGCAGTACTTC.

The chain carries TRBV11-2 and TRBJ2-5, with TRBD2 as a possible D gene (6 bases). Looked up from germline, CDR1 is SGHAT and CDR2 is FQNNGV. Between the trimmed V and J ends, which lost 8 bases and 1 base, there was a span of 17 bases. This CDR3 spans 15 amino acids. CDR3 nucleotides: TGTGCCAGCCAACTCGGCGGGAACCCCCAAGAGACCCAGTACTTC. It yields the protein CASQLGGNPQETQYF. The variable domain in full, completed from reference TRBV11-2 and TRBJ2-5, reads EAGVAQSPRYKIIEKRQSVAFWCNPISGHATLYWYQQILGQGPKLLIQFQNNGVVDDSQLPKDRFSAERLKGVDSTLKIQPAKLEDSAVYLCASQLGGNPQETQYFGPGTRLLVL.